The 19 T cell receptor beta chains presented below share a single source sample, sequenced in a study of cytomegalovirus exposure and HLA in healthy donors. A multiplex PCR was run with 60 Vbeta primers and 13 Jbeta primers. Assay used: immunoSEQ multiplex PCR; TCRdb lists only in-frame clones, some missing. The data contain more than 150,000 clones, around 80% of them singletons. Sequencing was done on a sample of PBMCs. The source of these receptors is a girl aged 2 to 9 in good health and CMV-seropositive.

The rearrangement joins TRBV19 to TRBJ2-2; 7 nucleotides line up with TRBD1. CDR3 length equals 14 residues. The V gene's germline CDR1 is LNHDA and CDR2 SQIVND (reference sequence). V gave up 7 bases and J gave up 4 bases; unmatched junction bases: 6. The CDR3 DNA follows: TGTGCCAGTACCTGGGCAGGGGGCACCGGGGAGCTGTTTTTT. As protein: CASTWAGGTGELFF.

This clone was picked up a small number of times. This rearrangement joins TRBV6-1 to TRBJ1-1; the D is unclear. Germline V CDR1 and CDR2: MNHNS, SASEGT. The CDR3 has 14 residues. The V and J ends lost 4 bases and 1 base respectively, with 10 bases between them. CDR3 residues: CASSVVPKNTEAFF. The CDR3 nucleotides read TGTGCCAGCAGTGTTGTCCCAAAGAACACTGAAGCTTTCTTT.

This clone was recorded a few times. This rearrangement joins TRBV5-6 to TRBJ2-2; TRBD1 aligns across 9 bases. V dropped 2 bases and J dropped 6; count of bases not matched to a gene: 5. Germline lookup yields CDR1 SGHDT and CDR2 YYEEEE. This CDR3 comprises 15 residues. CDR3 loop: CASSFWDRVSGELFF. DNA for the CDR3: TGTGCCAGCAGCTTCTGGGACAGGGTTTCCGGGGAGCTGTTTTTT.

This chain connects TRBV6-5 to TRBJ2-1; D not resolved. Germline V gives CDR1 MNHEY, CDR2 SVGAGI. V lost 8 bases and J lost 3, with 8 bases in between. This CDR3 spans 12 amino acids. CDR3 sequence (DNA): TGTGCCAGCGGGCAAATCTACAATGAGCAGTTCTTC. Protein sequence: CASGQIYNEQFF.

This clone has more than one count but fewer than ten. V gene TRBV5-6 combines with J gene TRBJ2-4; 9 bases fit TRBD2. Germline V gene sequence: CDR1 SGHDT, CDR2 YYEEEE. This CDR3 comprises 16 residues. J gave up 1 base and V 0 bases, and 2 bases lay outside the gene matches. The CDR3 coding sequence is TGTGCCAGCAGCTTGGCCGCGGGGGGGGCCAAAAACATTCAGTACTTC. Residues: CASSLAAGGAKNIQYF.

This chain links TRBV4-1 with TRBJ2-7; D is possibly TRBD1 (6 bases). The germline V and J ends were trimmed by 2 bases and 1 base, with 21 bases remaining between them. This CDR3 contains 18 residues. Germline V gene lookup returns CDR1 MGHRA and CDR2 YSYEKL. This CDR3 is CASSQPDSPEKISYEQYF. CDR3 nucleotide sequence: TGCGCCAGCAGCCAACCGGACAGCCCGGAGAAAATTTCCTACGAGCAGTACTTC.

The V call is TRBV5-1, the J call TRBJ1-1; D may be TRBD1 (5 bases). Germline assignment: CDR1 SGHRS and CDR2 YFSETQ. The CDR3 consists of 14 residues. V gave up 4 bases and J gave up 0 bases, with 10 bases separating them. The CDR3 DNA reads TGCGCCAGCAGCCGGAAGGGGCTGAACACTGAAGCTTTCTTT. Protein product: CASSRKGLNTEAFF.

The V call is TRBV6-1, the J call TRBJ2-7; perhaps TRBD1 as D (5 bases). The germline V and J ends were trimmed by 7 bases and 7 bases, with 23 bases remaining between them. This CDR3 comprises 15 residues. Germline V gene sequence: CDR1 MNHNS, CDR2 SASEGT. The CDR3 spells CASTMKTDPTVEQYF. As DNA, the CDR3 is TGTGCCAGCACTATGAAGACAGACCCGACAGTTGAGCAGTACTTC.

This clone was detected once. V is TRBV6-1 and J is TRBJ1-2, with D possibly TRBD1 on 5 matching bases. The CDR3 length is 14 residues. CDR1 and CDR2 from the germline V gene are MNHNS and SASEGT. The germline V and J ends were trimmed by 3 bases and 4 bases, with 12 bases remaining between them. CDR3 region: CASSEGRISYGYTF. The CDR3 DNA follows: TGTGCCAGCAGTGAGGGGCGTATATCCTATGGCTACACCTTC.

The chain carries TRBV27 and TRBJ2-1; perhaps TRBD1 as D (6 bases). Per germline, CDR1 MNHEY and CDR2 SMNVEV (reference sequence). Trimming cost V 5 bases and J 5 bases, with 13 bases left between them. CDR3 size: 14 residues. The CDR3 nucleotides are TGTGCCAGCAGTCAACAGGGATTTGACAATGAGCAGTTCTTC. Translation: CASSQQGFDNEQFF.

The gene calls are TRBV4-2 and TRBJ1-5, with a tentative D call TRBD1 (5 bases). Trimming left V 3 bases short and J 3 bases short, with 15 bases between. This CDR3 is 16 amino acids long. The germline V gene encodes CDR1 LGHNA and CDR2 YNFKEQ. CDR3 in amino acids: CASSHRSGTYNQPQHF. CDR3 DNA sequence: TGTGCCAGCAGCCACAGATCCGGGACTTACAATCAGCCCCAGCATTTT.

This clone was counted only a few times. The chain combines TRBV2 with TRBJ2-4, with D perhaps TRBD2 (6 bases). Trimming pared 3 bases from V and 0 bases from J, leaving 18 bases between. Germline V gene data show CDR1 as SNHLY and CDR2 as FYNNEI. This CDR3 contains 18 residues. This chain's CDR3 is CASSDGGRRTLAKNIQYF. CDR3 DNA: TGTGCCAGCAGTGACGGGGGACGTAGGACTCTAGCCAAAAACATTCAGTACTTC.

The chain links TRBV7-6 to TRBJ1-5; D gene ambiguous. Germline V lookup: CDR1 SGHVS, CDR2 FNYEAQ. The CDR3 covers 11 residues. Trimming cost V 6 bases and J 8 bases, with 8 bases left between them. CDR3 coding DNA: TGTGCCAGCAGTCCGGAGAAGCCCCAGCATTTT. Amino acids: CASSPEKPQHF.

V and J are TRBV14 and TRBJ2-7; 9 bases align to TRBD1. The V gene end was trimmed by 4 bases and the J gene end by 6 bases; junction bases not matched to a gene: 13. The V gene's germline CDR1 is SGHDN and CDR2 FVKESK. The CDR3 runs to 16 residues. CDR3: CASSPLGQGPLGEQYF. The CDR3 DNA reads TGTGCCAGCAGCCCATTGGGACAGGGACCTCTGGGCGAGCAGTACTTC.

Turning to this clone: The identical CDR3 is also encoded by other nucleotide sequences in the sample. This chain links TRBV5-6 with TRBJ1-1; the D gene is possibly TRBD1 (5 bases). Germline CDR1 and CDR2: SGHDT and YYEEEE. The V gene lost 0 bases and the J gene lost 1 base, with 7 bases spanning the gap. The CDR3 length is 14 residues. The CDR3 coding sequence is TGTGCCAGCAGCTTGGTCGGGGGGAACACTGAAGCTTTCTTT. It codes for CASSLVGGNTEAFF. Based on the CDR3 plus reference TRBV5-6 and TRBJ1-1, the full variable domain is DAGVTQSPTHLIKTRGQQVTLRCSPKSGHDTVSWYQQALGQGPQFIFQYYEEEERQRGNFPDRFSGHQFPNYSSELNVNALLLGDSALYLCASSLVGGNTEAFFGQGTRLTVV.

The chain uses TRBV30 and TRBJ1-6; D is uncertain. The germline gives CDR1 GTSNPN, CDR2 SVGIG (reference sequence). V was cut by 0 bases and J by 8 bases, with 11 bases left in between. The CDR3 has 14 amino acids. CDR3 DNA sequence: TGTGCCTGGAGTGTCTCGAGGGAGGATTCACCCCTCCACTTT. Its translation: CAWSVSREDSPLHF.

This clone came up once. Other DNA sequences in the same sample also yield this CDR3. The chain has TRBV25-1 and TRBJ1-1; possibly TRBD1 for D (5 bases). Germline CDR1 and CDR2: MGHDK and SYGVNS. The CDR3 spans 12 residues. V was clipped by 3 bases and J by 5 bases, with 7 bases between them. CDR3 in amino acids: CASSDGGTEAFF. DNA of the CDR3: TGTGCCAGCAGTGACGGGGGGACTGAAGCTTTCTTT. The full variable domain, rest sourced from reference TRBV25-1 and TRBJ1-1, is EADIYQTPRYLVIGTGKKITLECSQTMGHDKMYWYQQDPGMELHLIHYSYGVNSTEKGDLSSESTVSRIRTEHFPLTLESARPSHTSQYLCASSDGGTEAFFGQGTRLTVV.

This rearrangement joins TRBV30 to TRBJ1-1; D uncertain. CDR1 and CDR2 (germline): GTSNPN, SVGIG (reference sequence). V lost 1 base, J lost 10 bases, and 13 bases lay in between. This CDR3 contains 12 residues. This chain's CDR3 is CAWSGRFRGAFF. CDR3 coding DNA: TGTGCCTGGAGTGGCCGATTTAGAGGAGCTTTCTTT.

V gene TRBV27 combines with J gene TRBJ1-2; D call uncertain. Trimming shortened V by 5 bases and J by 6 bases, and 16 bases separated the two germline ends. CDR3 size: 14 residues. The germline CDR1 and CDR2 sequences are MNHEY and SMNVEV (reference sequence). This CDR3 is CASSPWPPNNGYTF. DNA of the CDR3: TGTGCCAGCAGTCCATGGCCCCCCAACAATGGCTACACCTTC.